These 22 T cell receptor beta chains share one sample of origin, sequenced in a study of cytomegalovirus exposure and HLA in healthy donors. The primer mix had 60 Vbeta and 13 Jbeta primers. The assay was immunoSEQ multiplex PCR, and TCRdb's table has in-frame clones only and misses some. The sample has around 150,000 clones; 77% are singletons. The sample taken for sequencing was PBMCs. These receptors all come from a man aged 50-59 years in good health and CMV-seropositive.

The chain couples TRBV7-2 to TRBJ1-1, with TRBD1 as a possible D gene (6 bases). Per germline, CDR1 SGHTA and CDR2 FQGNSA. With 6 bases removed from V and 6 bases from J, the gap between germline ends came to 11 bases. There are 12 residues in the CDR3. CDR3 nucleotide sequence: TGTGCCAGCAGTCGACAGGAGGCTGAAGCTTTCTTT. This encodes CASSRQEAEAFF.

The chain is built from TRBV4-1 and TRBJ2-3, with 10 bases aligning to TRBD2. V dropped 0 bases and J dropped 1; count of bases not matched to a gene: 4. The CDR3 sequence is 17 residues long. CDR1 MGHRA and CDR2 YSYEKL come from the germline V gene. The CDR3: CASSQDYLAGGTDTQYF. In DNA, the CDR3 is TGCGCCAGCAGCCAAGATTACCTAGCGGGGGGCACAGATACGCAGTATTTT.

This clone turned up a few times. J is TRBJ1-2 and V is TRBV9; D unclear. V was shortened by 0 bases and J by 1 base, with 7 bases between the two germline ends. Looked up from germline, CDR1 is SGDLS and CDR2 is YYNGEE. The CDR3 is 14 amino acids. The CDR3 region is CASSVEEDNYGYTF. As DNA, the CDR3 is TGTGCCAGCAGCGTAGAGGAGGATAACTATGGCTACACCTTC.

The V gene is TRBV29-1, the J gene TRBJ1-1; tentative D call: TRBD1 (5 bases). Deletions cut 5 bases from V and 5 bases from J, with 18 bases between. The length of the CDR3 is 14 residues. Germline CDR1 SQVTM, CDR2 ANQGSEA. The DNA for the CDR3 is TGCAGCGTTCGTTCACCCCGGGGGGGGACTGAAGCTTTCTTT. Its translation: CSVRSPRGGTEAFF.

The chain couples TRBV6-5 to TRBJ2-2; possible D gene TRBD2, 5 bases. Trimming took 5 bases from V and 7 from J, leaving 11 bases between them. The CDR3 runs to 13 residues. Germline V gives CDR1 MNHEY, CDR2 SVGAGI. The CDR3 bases are TGTGCCAGCAGTGTCACGGGGTTCGGGGAGCTGTTTTTT. The encoded protein is CASSVTGFGELFF.

This clone was seen once. The V gene is TRBV2, the J gene TRBJ2-5; 11 bases are a match to TRBD2. The CDR3 is 15 amino acids. V was clipped by 6 bases and J by 4 bases; unmatched bases: 7. Germline CDR1 and CDR2: SNHLY and FYNNEI. The CDR3 DNA reads as TGTGCCAGCAGACCCCCAGGACTAGCGGGAGAGACCCAGTACTTC. Translating gives CASRPPGLAGETQYF.

The rearrangement uses TRBV5-1 and TRBJ1-5, with D perhaps TRBD1 (6 bases). With 1 base removed from V and 5 bases from J, the gap between germline ends came to 10 bases. CDR1 and CDR2 from the germline V gene are SGHRS and YFSETQ. The CDR3 length is 14 residues. The CDR3 DNA reads as TGCGCCAGCAGCTTGACAGGGCATGATCAGCCCCAGCATTTT. Protein sequence: CASSLTGHDQPQHF.

This clone was detected once. V usage is TRBV19 and J usage is TRBJ2-5, with 7 bases that match TRBD2. The V and J ends lost 7 bases and 0 bases, in that order; junction bases with no gene match: 5. Germline V lookup: CDR1 LNHDA, CDR2 SQIVND (reference sequence). This CDR3 is built from 14 residues. The CDR3 here is CASKTAGNQETQYF. Here the CDR3 DNA reads TGTGCCAGTAAAACAGCGGGGAACCAAGAGACCCAGTACTTC.

The CDR3 nucleotides read TGTGCCAGCAGCCAGACAGGGGCGGGAGTTAAGCAGTACTTC. Protein sequence: CASSQTGAGVKQYF. This chain joins TRBV5-4 and TRBJ2-7; weak D call: TRBD1 (8 bases). This CDR3 is 14 amino acids long. V dropped 4 bases and J dropped 8 bases, with 19 bases sitting between them. Germline CDR1 and CDR2: SGHNT and YYREEE (reference sequence).

J is TRBJ2-1 and V is TRBV6-1, with 8 bases lining up with TRBD1. Trimming at V came to 9 bases and at J to 2 bases, leaving 6 bases not matched to a gene. Per the germline V gene, CDR1 is MNHNS and CDR2 is SASEGT. This CDR3 contains 14 residues. The CDR3 reads CASTDRAAYNEQFF. CDR3 bases: TGTGCCAGTACGGACAGGGCTGCCTACAATGAGCAGTTCTTC.

There are a few counts of this clone. The rearrangement links TRBV27 to TRBJ1-5, with 9 bases matching TRBD1. Trimming removed 4 bases from V and 5 bases from J; junction bases left unmatched: 6. This CDR3 contains 15 residues. CDR1 MNHEY and CDR2 SMNVEV come from the germline V gene (reference sequence). CDR3 sequence: CASSSRTGEHQPQHF. As DNA, the CDR3 is TGTGCCAGCAGTTCCCGGACAGGGGAACATCAGCCCCAGCATTTT.

The chain employs TRBV7-9 and TRBJ1-3; the match to TRBD1 covers 7 bases. The CDR3 is made up of 17 amino acids. V dropped 5 bases and J dropped 3; count of bases not matched to a gene: 13. Germline-derived CDR1 and CDR2 are SEHNR and FQNEAQ (reference sequence). CDR3 nucleotide sequence: TGTGCCAGCAGCCCTTCGACAGGGACCTCTAGTGGAAACACCATATATTTT. This gives the protein CASSPSTGTSSGNTIYF.

The chain is built from TRBV21-1 and TRBJ1-1; TRBD1 is the table's D call and was not checked against the DNA. TRBV21-1 is a pseudogene segment. The CDR3 consists of 19 residues. The DNA for the CDR3 is TGTGCCAGCAGCAAAGCGCGGTGGGACAGGGGGCAGTTGTACACTGAAGCTTTCTTT. Translated, it gives CASSKARWDRGQLYTEAFF.

This clone was detected once. The chain couples TRBV7-8 to TRBJ2-3; 9 positions match TRBD2. This CDR3 is built from 18 residues. Per the germline V gene, CDR1 is SGHVS and CDR2 is FQNEAQ. V lost 6 bases to trimming and J lost 0 bases; unmatched junction nucleotides: 13. CDR3 nucleotides: TGTGCCAGCAGATTGTCGTGGGTCCTAGCGGGAAGCACAGATACGCAGTATTTT. Its translation: CASRLSWVLAGSTDTQYF.

V is TRBV27 and J is TRBJ1-5; D remains ambiguous. This CDR3 spans 15 amino acids. V was pared by 0 bases and J by 3 bases, with 9 bases between. Germline CDR1 reads MNHEY; CDR2 reads SMNVEV (reference sequence). This CDR3 is CASSLSGGINQPQHF. The CDR3 DNA sequence: TGTGCCAGCAGTTTATCGGGCGGGATCAATCAGCCCCAGCATTTT.

V and J are TRBV4-3 and TRBJ1-2; D is unclear. The CDR3 has 13 residues. V was shortened by 0 bases and J by 8 bases, with 10 bases between the two germline ends. Germline CDR1 LGHNA, CDR2 YSLEER. CDR3 residues: CASSQDWARGYTF. The CDR3 DNA sequence: TGCGCCAGCAGCCAAGATTGGGCGAGAGGCTACACCTTC.

The J gene is TRBJ2-1, the V gene TRBV7-8, with 9 nucleotides matching TRBD2. Germline V gives CDR1 SGHVS, CDR2 FQNEAQ. CDR3 length: 16 amino acids. J was trimmed by 9 bases and V by 1 base; bases with no gene match: 10. The CDR3 bases are TGTGCCAGCAGCTTAGGATGGCGGGGGGGCTCGGGTGAGCAGTTCTTC. It translates to CASSLGWRGGSGEQFF.

The CDR3 sequence is CASSPPWAQETQYF. CDR3 nucleotide sequence: TGTGCCAGCAGTCCCCCCTGGGCCCAAGAGACCCAGTACTTC. The rearrangement joins TRBV27 to TRBJ2-5; D remains ambiguous. The CDR3 length is 14 residues. Germline V lookup: CDR1 MNHEY, CDR2 SMNVEV (reference sequence). The ends were cut back, 5 bases at V and 1 base at J, with 11 bases in the middle.

The V and J genes are TRBV21-1 and TRBJ2-3; TRBD2, the table's D call, was not compared with the DNA. TRBV21-1 is reported as a pseudogene. The length of the CDR3 is 15 residues. CDR3 DNA sequence: TGTGCCAGCACCCCAGAGCGGGGCAGCACAGATACGCAGTATTTT. Amino acid sequence: CASTPERGSTDTQYF.

The chain employs TRBV19 and TRBJ2-7, with D possibly matching TRBD2 (6 bases). Trimming left V 4 bases short and J 0 bases short, with 16 bases between. The CDR3 extends over 16 amino acids. CDR1 is LNHDA, CDR2 SQIVND, per germline (reference sequence). The CDR3 DNA is TGTGCCAGTAGTAAGGAGGGGAGAGGGGCCTCCTACGAGCAGTACTTC. Amino acid sequence: CASSKEGRGASYEQYF.

V gene TRBV6-1 combines with J gene TRBJ2-7; D perhaps matches TRBD2 (5 bases). The germline V and J ends were trimmed by 4 bases and 4 bases, with 8 bases remaining between them. Germline lookup yields CDR1 MNHNS and CDR2 SASEGT. The CDR3 spans 12 residues. CDR3 DNA: TGTGCCAGCAGTGTAACGGGGTACGAGCAGTACTTC. Residues: CASSVTGYEQYF.

This chain joins TRBV5-1 and TRBJ1-3; D is undetermined. Between the trimmed V and J ends, which lost 0 bases and 0 bases, there was a span of 7 bases. The CDR3 runs to 15 residues. Germline V gene data show CDR1 as SGHRS and CDR2 as YFSETQ. CDR3 DNA sequence: TGCGCCAGCAGCTTGGGGACTTCCTCTGGAAACACCATATATTTT. Residues: CASSLGTSSGNTIYF.